This T cell receptor (beta chain) appears in the sequencing data of a study of CXCR3-negative and CXCR3-positive naive CD8 T cells. Naive CD8+ T cells displayed a CD45RO-CCR7+CD27+CD95- phenotype. The CDR3 is 15 residues long. The germline V gene encodes CDR1 KGHSH and CDR2 LQKENI. All TRB cDNA libraries came from 5' RACE performed with UMI labels. TCRdb reprocessed the 5' RACE reads and stores each CDR3 protein as one record, lacking DNA. The table lists some 9,100 distinct CDR3 sequences, with 0.95% to 1.3% in the top ten. The sample consisted of naive CXCR3- CD8+ T cells from blood. Stated subset: CD45RO-CCR7+CD27+CD95- naive CD8+ T cells lacking CXCR3 (TNR3-). This clonotype was obtained from a human donor in good health. Some clones in this sample may be carry-over from other donors' samples. The chain uses TRBV18 and TRBJ1-1. The CDR3 protein is CASSLSPVGNTEAFF. Combining the CDR3 with reference TRBV18 and TRBJ1-1 gives the whole variable domain NAGVMQNPRHLVRRRGQEARLRCSPMKGHSHVYWYRQLPEEGLKFMVYLQKENIIDESGMPKERFSAEFPKEGPSILRIQQVVRGDSAAYFCASSLSPVGNTEAFFGQGTRLTVV.